The 25 T cell receptor beta chains below come from one sample, sequenced in a study of technical replicates of blood from a handful of donors. Profiled with immunoSEQ multiplex PCR; TCRdb holds only in-frame clones, not every one. The sample records some 93,000 clones, 95% being singletons. Sequencing was carried out using T cells isolated from PBMCs. The source of these receptors is a human donor in good health.

CDR3 DNA sequence: TGCGCCAGCAGTACCGACAGCACCTATGGCTACACCTTC. As protein: CASSTDSTYGYTF. The genes are TRBV5-1 and TRBJ1-2, with a possible D match to TRBD1 (5 bases). Germline CDR1 reads SGHRS; CDR2 reads YFSETQ. The CDR3 length is 13 residues. V lost 5 bases, J lost 4 bases, and 12 bases lay in between.

The chain is built from TRBV11-2 and TRBJ2-3; 8 bases are a match to TRBD1. The V gene end was trimmed by 3 bases and the J gene end by 1 base; junction bases not matched to a gene: 6. Germline V lookup: CDR1 SGHAT, CDR2 FQNNGV. This CDR3 is 16 amino acids long. The CDR3 region has the DNA TGTGCCAGCAGCTTCAGGGGGCGCGGTGGCACAGATACGCAGTATTTT. The encoded protein is CASSFRGRGGTDTQYF.

This chain connects TRBV5-1 to TRBJ1-1; TRBD1 might be the D (5 bases). V shed 1 base and J shed 5 bases, with 12 bases lying between them. Germline assignment: CDR1 SGHRS and CDR2 YFSETQ. The CDR3 is 14 residues long. CDR3 sequence: CASSLRGGLTEAFF. The CDR3 DNA reads TGCGCCAGCAGCTTGCGTGGGGGACTTACTGAAGCTTTCTTT.

The CDR3 nucleotides read TGCGCCAGCAGCCAAGGCCCAACACAGGGGGCAGTTGGCTACACCTTC. Translated, it gives CASSQGPTQGAVGYTF. V and J are TRBV4-1 and TRBJ1-2, with TRBD1 matching 9 bases. This CDR3 is built from 16 residues. The V gene's germline CDR1 is MGHRA and CDR2 YSYEKL. With V trimmed by 1 base and J by 7 bases, 10 bases remained unmatched.

CDR3 region: CASSLRVANEKLFF. CDR3 bases: TGTGCCAGCAGTTTGAGGGTGGCTAATGAAAAACTGTTTTTT. The chain is built from TRBV13 and TRBJ1-4; unclear D gene. Looked up from germline, CDR1 is PRHDT and CDR2 is FYEKMQ (reference sequence). Trimming removed 6 bases at V and 3 bases at J, with 11 bases between. This CDR3 is 14 amino acids long.

Turning to this clone: In the same sample, other DNA sequences code for this CDR3. The chain couples TRBV27 to TRBJ2-5; D gene ambiguous. The V gene lost 3 bases and the J gene lost 4 bases, with 3 bases spanning the gap. The V gene's germline CDR1 is MNHEY and CDR2 SMNVEV (reference sequence). This CDR3 spans 11 amino acids. CDR3 sequence reads: CASSFRETQYF. The DNA for the CDR3 is TGTGCCAGCAGTTTCCGAGAGACCCAGTACTTC.

The V gene is TRBV28, the J gene TRBJ2-1; 7 bases match TRBD2. CDR1 MDHEN and CDR2 SYDVKM come from the germline V gene. V lost 1 base and J lost 3; bases outside the gene matches: 9. The CDR3 contains 17 residues. CDR3 in DNA: TGTGCCAGCAGTTTATTACTAGCGCCGAGTTACTACAATGAGCAGTTCTTC. This translates into CASSLLLAPSYYNEQFF.

The chain couples TRBV7-9 to TRBJ2-4; 8 bases fit TRBD1. From germline, CDR1 is SEHNR and CDR2 FQNEAQ (reference sequence). CDR3 length equals 12 residues. The J segment lost 8 bases and the V segment lost 3 bases, leaving 0 bases of the junction unmatched. CDR3 bases: TGTGCCAGCAGCTTGACAGGGGACATTCAGTACTTC. This encodes CASSLTGDIQYF.

This clone was counted only a few times. The chain couples TRBV6-1 to TRBJ2-1, with TRBD2 as a possible D gene (7 bases). This CDR3 is built from 14 residues. The V end was cut by 2 bases, the J end by 7 bases, with 12 bases between. Germline V gene sequence: CDR1 MNHNS, CDR2 SASEGT. CDR3 nucleotide sequence: TGTGCCAGCAGTGAAACGGGGGGCATGAATGAGCAGTTCTTC. Encoded protein: CASSETGGMNEQFF.

The rearrangement uses TRBV28 and TRBJ1-2; the D gene is possibly TRBD1 (5 bases). This CDR3 region has 13 residues. CDR1 MDHEN and CDR2 SYDVKM come from the germline V gene. The V gene lost 9 bases and the J gene lost 3 bases, with 14 bases spanning the gap. In DNA, the CDR3 is TGTGCCAGTTGGGGCGTTGGGGACTATGGCTACACCTTC. Amino acid sequence: CASWGVGDYGYTF.

The J gene is TRBJ1-4, the V gene TRBV6-6, with a possible D match to TRBD1 (6 bases). Trimming removed 4 bases at V and 8 bases at J, with 14 bases between. There are 14 residues in the CDR3. CDR1 is MNHNY and CDR2 is SVGAGI in the germline V gene (reference sequence). The CDR3 DNA follows: TGTGCCAGCAGTTTGGGAGGGGGAGCCGAAAAACTGTTTTTT. Translated, it gives CASSLGGGAEKLFF.

The chain has TRBV29-1 and TRBJ2-7; the match to TRBD1 covers 9 bases. The germline V gene encodes CDR1 SQVTM and CDR2 ANQGSEA. J was trimmed by 5 bases and V by 3 bases; bases with no gene match: 8. CDR3 size: 14 residues. CDR3 region: CSVETGTGTDEQYF. In nucleotides, the CDR3 is TGCAGCGTTGAGACCGGGACAGGGACTGACGAGCAGTACTTC.

The chain couples TRBV30 to TRBJ2-3; D gene unclear. Germline V gives CDR1 GTSNPN, CDR2 SVGIG (reference sequence). The CDR3 loop spans 11 amino acids. V dropped 8 bases and J dropped 6 bases, with 12 bases sitting between them. The CDR3 bases are TGTGCCCGCAGCGATAGGGATACGCAGTATTTT. It is translated as CARSDRDTQYF.

The chain joins TRBV30 to TRBJ1-4; D is unclear. The CDR3 extends over 12 amino acids. Trimming left V 3 bases short and J 7 bases short, with 9 bases between. Per the germline V gene, CDR1 is GTSNPN and CDR2 is SVGIG (reference sequence). The CDR3 is CAWSGVPEKLFF. DNA for the CDR3: TGTGCCTGGAGCGGGGTGCCTGAAAAACTGTTTTTT.

V gene TRBV5-1 combines with J gene TRBJ1-6, with TRBD1 matching over 9 bases. Germline V CDR1 and CDR2: SGHRS, YFSETQ. Trimming took 0 bases from V and 7 from J; bases not matched to a gene: 2. This CDR3 region has 15 residues. The CDR3 DNA reads TGCGCCAGCAGCTTGGGGGACAGGGAAAATTCACCCCTCCACTTT. This codes for CASSLGDRENSPLHF.

The chain combines TRBV6-5 with TRBJ2-3; TRBD2 might be the D (7 bases). CDR1 and CDR2 (germline): MNHEY, SVGAGI. Trimming removed 1 base from V and 5 bases from J, with 13 bases in between. The CDR3 loop spans 15 amino acids. CDR3 nucleotides: TGTGCCAGCAGTTACTTTGGGGGGGGCGGAGATACGCAGTATTTT. Translating it yields CASSYFGGGGDTQYF.

This chain connects TRBV4-2 to TRBJ2-3; 7 positions match TRBD2. The junction had 5 bases not matched to a gene; V was cut back by 0 bases and J by 2 bases. The CDR3 sequence is 16 residues long. Germline CDR1 and CDR2: LGHNA and YNFKEQ. CDR3 protein: CASSQDPLADTDTQYF. The CDR3, as DNA: TGTGCCAGCAGCCAAGATCCCCTAGCGGACACAGATACGCAGTATTTT.

This chain uses TRBV4-2 with TRBJ2-7, with D possibly TRBD2 on 5 matching bases. V lost 1 base to trimming and J lost 2 bases, with 15 bases between them. Germline lookup yields CDR1 LGHNA and CDR2 YNFKEQ. The CDR3 length is 16 residues. The CDR3 nucleotides are TGTGCCAGCAGCCAAGGGTCTGGTGGAGGCACCTACGAGCAGTACTTC. Residues: CASSQGSGGGTYEQYF.

The gene calls are TRBV9 and TRBJ2-2, with TRBD2 as a possible D gene (6 bases). Between the trimmed V and J ends, which lost 6 bases and 6 bases, there was a span of 9 bases. Germline V gene lookup returns CDR1 SGDLS and CDR2 YYNGEE. The CDR3 is 12 residues long. The chain's CDR3 is CASNGGAGELFF. In DNA form, the CDR3 reads TGTGCCAGCAATGGAGGGGCCGGGGAGCTGTTTTTT.

The chain couples TRBV2 to TRBJ1-5; D remains unclear. Deletions cut 7 bases from V and 7 bases from J, with 11 bases between. This CDR3 has 12 residues. CDR1 and CDR2 (germline): SNHLY, FYNNEI. The CDR3, as DNA: TGTGCCAGCAAGGAAGGCGGACAGCCCCAGCATTTT. The encoded protein is CASKEGGQPQHF. The entire variable domain, with the rest obtained from reference TRBV2 and TRBJ1-5, is as follows: EPEVTQTPSHQVTQMGQEVILRCVPISNHLYFYWYRQILGQKVEFLVSFYNNEISEKSEIFDDQFSVERPDGSNFTLKIRSTKLEDSAMYFCASKEGGQPQHFGDGTRLSIL.

This clone was observed once. The chain employs TRBV9 and TRBJ1-1, with TRBD1 matching 8 bases. The CDR3 sequence is 16 residues long. The V gene's germline CDR1 is SGDLS and CDR2 YYNGEE. After removal of 1 base from V and 0 bases from J, the junction contained 5 bases not matched to a gene. DNA for the CDR3: TGTGCCAGCAGCGTAAGCACAGGGGGGATGAACACTGAAGCTTTCTTT. The encoded protein is CASSVSTGGMNTEAFF.

This clone has just one count. The chain is built from TRBV2 and TRBJ2-1; perhaps TRBD2 as D (6 bases). V was cut by 4 bases and J by 4 bases, with 20 bases left in between. The germline CDR1 and CDR2 sequences are SNHLY and FYNNEI. The length of the CDR3 is 17 residues. The CDR3 DNA sequence: TGTGCCAGCAGTGGCTTAATTTGGGTAGCGGAGTACAATGAGCAGTTCTTC. It specifies CASSGLIWVAEYNEQFF.

The rearrangement links TRBV29-1 to TRBJ1-1; TRBD1 matches 9 bases. CDR1 and CDR2 (germline): SQVTM, ANQGSEA. This CDR3 spans 12 amino acids. After removal of 6 bases from V and 8 bases from J, the junction contained 7 bases not matched to a gene. This CDR3 reads CSVHGTGREAFF. The CDR3 DNA follows: TGCAGCGTCCACGGGACAGGGAGAGAAGCTTTCTTT.

This chain links TRBV6-5 with TRBJ2-2, with D possibly TRBD2 on 5 matching bases. This CDR3 has 15 residues. V was clipped by 5 bases and J by 4 bases, with 14 bases between them. From germline, CDR1 is MNHEY and CDR2 SVGAGI. CDR3 region: CASSPPGMATGELFF. In DNA form, the CDR3 reads TGTGCCAGCAGTCCTCCGGGGATGGCCACCGGGGAGCTGTTTTTT.

This chain uses TRBV1 with TRBJ1-5. TRBV1 is an annotated pseudogene. The CDR3 has 16 amino acids. CDR3 region: CTSSQDLSTGNQPQHF. The CDR3 nucleotides are TGCACCAGCAGCCAAGATTTAAGCACCGGCAATCAGCCCCAGCATTTT.